This T cell receptor beta chain was identified during a study of T-cell memory formation after mild COVID-19. Study observations and caveats: Of the contracting clones, CD4+ ones lay mainly in CM and EM, and CD8+ ones in EMRA. Researchers could not confirm that second-wave clones peaking on day 37 targeted SARS-CoV-2. CD4/CD8 balance held among clones contracting day 15 to 85, and later expanders leaned CD4+.

There are 16 residues in the CDR3. Germline V CDR1 and CDR2: SGHAT, FQNNGV. J was trimmed by 11 bases and V by 2 bases; bases with no gene match: 17. cDNA libraries for TCR alpha and TCR beta, carrying sample barcodes and UMIs, came from 5'RACE with constant-segment primers. A single record per CDR3 protein comes from TCRdb applying MiXCR to the 5' RACE reads. Here the sample spans roughly 400,000 distinct CDR3 sequences, roughly 15% being singletons. This clonotype was detected ten times or more. Its antigen is not known. This receptor was identified in a young man who had mild COVID-19 (a few samples of this study predate the infection). Cell type and time point are not known. The sample was PBMCs or a T cell subset sorted from them (not recorded which). The genes are TRBV11-2 and TRBJ1-1; TRBD1 agrees at 7 bases. CDR3 nucleotides: TGTGCCAGCAGCTTAACGCAGGGGGGCTCTAGGGCTCCTGCTTTCTTT. This encodes CASSLTQGGSRAPAFF.